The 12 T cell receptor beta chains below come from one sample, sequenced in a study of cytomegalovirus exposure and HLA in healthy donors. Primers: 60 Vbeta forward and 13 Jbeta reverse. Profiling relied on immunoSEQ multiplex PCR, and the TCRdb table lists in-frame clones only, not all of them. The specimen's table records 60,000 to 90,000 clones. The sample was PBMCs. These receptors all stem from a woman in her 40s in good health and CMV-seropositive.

The CDR3 bases are TGTGCCAGCAGCGCCCGGAGTGGCGAGCAGTACTTC. As protein: CASSARSGEQYF. The chain employs TRBV7-6 and TRBJ2-7; the D is unclear. Trimming removed 5 bases at V and 6 bases at J, with 11 bases between. Germline V gene lookup returns CDR1 SGHVS and CDR2 FNYEAQ. The CDR3 totals 12 residues.

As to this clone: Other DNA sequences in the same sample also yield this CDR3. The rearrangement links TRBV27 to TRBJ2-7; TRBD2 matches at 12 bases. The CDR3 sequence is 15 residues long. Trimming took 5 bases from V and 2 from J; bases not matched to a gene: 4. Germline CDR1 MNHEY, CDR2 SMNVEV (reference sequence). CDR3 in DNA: TGTGCCAGCAGTCCCGGACTAGCGGGGACCTACGAGCAGTACTTC. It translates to CASSPGLAGTYEQYF.

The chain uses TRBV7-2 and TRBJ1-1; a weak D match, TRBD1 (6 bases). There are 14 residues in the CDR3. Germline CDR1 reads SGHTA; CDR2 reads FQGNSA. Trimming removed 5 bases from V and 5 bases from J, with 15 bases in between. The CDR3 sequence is CASSGGAGRTEAFF. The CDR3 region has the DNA TGTGCCAGCAGCGGGGGGGCGGGGAGGACTGAAGCTTTCTTT.

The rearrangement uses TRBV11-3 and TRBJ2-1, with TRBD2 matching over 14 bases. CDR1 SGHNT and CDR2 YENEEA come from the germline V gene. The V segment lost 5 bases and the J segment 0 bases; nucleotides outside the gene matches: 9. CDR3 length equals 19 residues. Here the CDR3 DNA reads TGTGCCAGCAGCAACCCGACTAGCGGGAGGGTAAGCTCCTACAATGAGCAGTTCTTC. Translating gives CASSNPTSGRVSSYNEQFF. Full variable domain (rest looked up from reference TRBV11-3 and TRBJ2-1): EAGVVQSPRYKIIEKKQPVAFWCNPISGHNTLYWYLQNLGQGPELLIRYENEEAVDDSQLPKDRFSAERLKGVDSTLKIQPAELGDSAVYLCASSNPTSGRVSSYNEQFFGPGTRLTVL.

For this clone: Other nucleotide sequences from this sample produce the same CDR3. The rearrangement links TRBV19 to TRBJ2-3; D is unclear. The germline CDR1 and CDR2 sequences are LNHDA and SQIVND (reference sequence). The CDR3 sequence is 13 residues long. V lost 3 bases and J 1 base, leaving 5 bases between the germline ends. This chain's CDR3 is CASSMSGTDTQYF. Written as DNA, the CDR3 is TGTGCCAGTAGTATGTCCGGCACAGATACGCAGTATTTT. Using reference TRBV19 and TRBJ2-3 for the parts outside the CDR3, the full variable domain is DGGITQSPKYLFRKEGQNVTLSCEQNLNHDAMYWYRQDPGQGLRLIYYSQIVNDFQKGDIAEGYSVSREKKESFPLTVTSAQKNPTAFYLCASSMSGTDTQYFGPGTRLTVL.

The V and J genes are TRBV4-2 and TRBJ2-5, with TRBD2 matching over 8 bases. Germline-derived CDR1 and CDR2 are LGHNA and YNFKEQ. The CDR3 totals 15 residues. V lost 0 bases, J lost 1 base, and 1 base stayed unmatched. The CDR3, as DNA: TGTGCCAGCAGCCAAGATCGGGAGGGCCAAGAGACCCAGTACTTC. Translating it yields CASSQDREGQETQYF.

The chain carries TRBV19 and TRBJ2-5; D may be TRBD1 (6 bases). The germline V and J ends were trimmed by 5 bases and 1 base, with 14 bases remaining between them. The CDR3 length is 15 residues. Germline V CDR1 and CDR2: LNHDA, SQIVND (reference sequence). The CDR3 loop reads CASSDSTGTQETQYF. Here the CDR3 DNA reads TGTGCCAGTAGTGACTCCACAGGGACCCAAGAGACCCAGTACTTC.

CDR3 protein: CASSSRTSYGNPGDTQYF. The CDR3 nucleotides are TGTGCCAGCAGCTCGCGGACCTCGTACGGGAATCCCGGAGATACGCAGTATTTT. The chain has TRBV7-8 and TRBJ2-3; D is perhaps TRBD2 (5 bases). The CDR3 covers 18 residues. Germline loops: CDR1 SGHVS, CDR2 FQNEAQ. Trimming shortened V by 4 bases and J by 5 bases, and 25 bases separated the two germline ends.

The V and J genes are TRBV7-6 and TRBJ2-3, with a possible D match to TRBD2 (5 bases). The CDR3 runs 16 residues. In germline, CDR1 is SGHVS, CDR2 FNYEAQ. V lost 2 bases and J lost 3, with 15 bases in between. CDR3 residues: CASSLIGWGETDTQYF. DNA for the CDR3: TGTGCCAGCAGCTTAATCGGCTGGGGAGAAACAGATACGCAGTATTTT.

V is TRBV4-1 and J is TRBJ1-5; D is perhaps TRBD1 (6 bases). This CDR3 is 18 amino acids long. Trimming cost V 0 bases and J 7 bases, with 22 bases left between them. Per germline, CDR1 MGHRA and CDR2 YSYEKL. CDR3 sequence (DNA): TGCGCCAGCAGCCAAGAAGGTTCGCAACAGGGAGGGGAACAGCCCCAGCATTTT. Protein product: CASSQEGSQQGGEQPQHF.

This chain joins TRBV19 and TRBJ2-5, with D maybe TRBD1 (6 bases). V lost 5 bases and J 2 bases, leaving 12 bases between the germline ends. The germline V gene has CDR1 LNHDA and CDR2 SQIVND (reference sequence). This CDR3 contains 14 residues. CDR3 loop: CASSFLTGQETQYF. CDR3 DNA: TGTGCCAGTAGTTTCCTAACAGGGCAAGAGACCCAGTACTTC. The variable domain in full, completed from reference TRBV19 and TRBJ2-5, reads DGGITQSPKYLFRKEGQNVTLSCEQNLNHDAMYWYRQDPGQGLRLIYYSQIVNDFQKGDIAEGYSVSREKKESFPLTVTSAQKNPTAFYLCASSFLTGQETQYFGPGTRLLVL.

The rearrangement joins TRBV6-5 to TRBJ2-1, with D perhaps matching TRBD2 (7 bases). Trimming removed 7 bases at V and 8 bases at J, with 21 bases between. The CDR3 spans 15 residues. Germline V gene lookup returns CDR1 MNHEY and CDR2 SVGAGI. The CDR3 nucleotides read TGTGCCAGCACTGGAATCGGGGGGCGCGGGCATGAGCAGTTCTTC. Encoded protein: CASTGIGGRGHEQFF.